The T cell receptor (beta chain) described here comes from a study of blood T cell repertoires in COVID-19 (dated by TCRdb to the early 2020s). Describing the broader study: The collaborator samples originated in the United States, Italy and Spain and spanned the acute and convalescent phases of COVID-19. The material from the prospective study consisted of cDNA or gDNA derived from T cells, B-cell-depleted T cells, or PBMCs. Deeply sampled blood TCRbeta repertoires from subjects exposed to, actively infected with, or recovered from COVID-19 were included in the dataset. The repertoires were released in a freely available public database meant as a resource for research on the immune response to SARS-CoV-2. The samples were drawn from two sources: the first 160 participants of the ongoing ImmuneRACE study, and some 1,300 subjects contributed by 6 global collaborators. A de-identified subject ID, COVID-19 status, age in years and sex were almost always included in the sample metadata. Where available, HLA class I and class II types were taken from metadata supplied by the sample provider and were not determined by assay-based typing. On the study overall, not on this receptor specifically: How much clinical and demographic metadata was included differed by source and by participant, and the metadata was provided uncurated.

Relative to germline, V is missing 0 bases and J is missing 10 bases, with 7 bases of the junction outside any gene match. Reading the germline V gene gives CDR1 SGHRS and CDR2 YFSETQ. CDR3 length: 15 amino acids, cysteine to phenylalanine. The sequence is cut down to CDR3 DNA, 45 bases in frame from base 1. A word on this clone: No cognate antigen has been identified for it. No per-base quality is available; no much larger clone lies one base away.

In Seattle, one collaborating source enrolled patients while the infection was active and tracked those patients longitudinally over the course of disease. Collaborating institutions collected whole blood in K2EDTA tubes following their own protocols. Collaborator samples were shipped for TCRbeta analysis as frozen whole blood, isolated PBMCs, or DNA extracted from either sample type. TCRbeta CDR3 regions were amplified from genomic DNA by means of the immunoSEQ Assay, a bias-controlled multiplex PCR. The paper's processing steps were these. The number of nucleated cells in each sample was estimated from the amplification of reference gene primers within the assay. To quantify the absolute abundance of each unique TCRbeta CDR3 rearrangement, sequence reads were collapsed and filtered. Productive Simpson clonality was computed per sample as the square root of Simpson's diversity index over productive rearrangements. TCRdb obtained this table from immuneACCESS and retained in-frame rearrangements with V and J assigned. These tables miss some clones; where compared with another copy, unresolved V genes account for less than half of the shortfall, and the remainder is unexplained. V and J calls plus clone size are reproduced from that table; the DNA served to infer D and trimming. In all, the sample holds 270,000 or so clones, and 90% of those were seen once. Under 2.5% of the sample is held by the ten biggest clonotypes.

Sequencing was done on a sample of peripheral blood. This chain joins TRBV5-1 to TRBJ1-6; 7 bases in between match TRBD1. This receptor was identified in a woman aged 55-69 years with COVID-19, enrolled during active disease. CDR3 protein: CASSLEGTAKSPLHF. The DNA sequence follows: TGCGCCAGCAGCTTGGAAGGGACAGCGAAGTCACCCCTCCACTTT.